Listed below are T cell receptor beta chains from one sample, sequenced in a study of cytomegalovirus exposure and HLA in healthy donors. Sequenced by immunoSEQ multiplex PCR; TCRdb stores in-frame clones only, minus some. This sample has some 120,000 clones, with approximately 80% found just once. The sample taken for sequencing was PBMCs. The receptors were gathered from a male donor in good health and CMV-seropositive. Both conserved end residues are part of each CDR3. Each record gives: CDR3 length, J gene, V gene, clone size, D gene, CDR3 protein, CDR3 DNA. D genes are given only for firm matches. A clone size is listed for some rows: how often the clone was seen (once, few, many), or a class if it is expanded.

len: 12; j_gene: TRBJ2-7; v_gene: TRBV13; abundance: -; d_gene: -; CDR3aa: CASSLNTYEQYF; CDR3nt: TGTGCCAGCAGCTTAAATACCTACGAGCAGTACTTC
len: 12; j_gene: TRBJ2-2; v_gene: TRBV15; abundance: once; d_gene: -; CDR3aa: CATSRGRGELFF; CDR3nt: TGTGCCACCAGCAGGGGCCGAGGGGAGCTGTTTTTT
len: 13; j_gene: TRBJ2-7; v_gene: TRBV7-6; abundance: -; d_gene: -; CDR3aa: CASSVQGQYEQYF; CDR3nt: TGTGCCAGCAGCGTACAAGGACAGTACGAGCAGTACTTC
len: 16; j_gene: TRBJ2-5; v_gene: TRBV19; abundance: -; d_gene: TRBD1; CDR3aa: CASSARQGAGRETQYF; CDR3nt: TGTGCCAGTAGTGCACGACAGGGGGCGGGTCGCGAGACCCAGTACTTC
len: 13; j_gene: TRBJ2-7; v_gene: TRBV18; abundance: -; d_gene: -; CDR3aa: CASSAGVAYEQYF; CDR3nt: TGTGCCAGCTCGGCCGGGGTTGCCTACGAGCAGTACTTC
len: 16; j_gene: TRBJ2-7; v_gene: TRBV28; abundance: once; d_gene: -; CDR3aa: CASSPVLASPLYEQYF; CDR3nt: TGTGCCAGCAGCCCAGTCCTAGCCTCCCCCCTCTACGAGCAGTACTTC
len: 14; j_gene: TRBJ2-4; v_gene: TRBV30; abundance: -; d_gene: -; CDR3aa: CAWSDDRQRNSQYF; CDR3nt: TGTGCCTGGAGCGATGACAGGCAAAGAAACAGTCAGTACTTC
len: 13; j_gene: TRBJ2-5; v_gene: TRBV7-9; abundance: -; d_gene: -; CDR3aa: CASSPRDQETQYF; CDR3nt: TGTGCCAGCAGCCCACGAGACCAAGAGACCCAGTACTTC
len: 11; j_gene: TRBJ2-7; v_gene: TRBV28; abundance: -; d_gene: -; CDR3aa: CASSGDFLQYF; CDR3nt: TGTGCCAGCAGTGGGGACTTCTTGCAGTACTTC
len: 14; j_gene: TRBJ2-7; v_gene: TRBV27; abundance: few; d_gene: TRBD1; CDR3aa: CASFSLQGKHEQYF; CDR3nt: TGTGCCAGCTTCTCCCTACAGGGGAAGCACGAGCAGTACTTC
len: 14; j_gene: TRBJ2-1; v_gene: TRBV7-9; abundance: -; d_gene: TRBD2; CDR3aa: CASSLVAGVNEQFF; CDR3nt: TGTGCCAGCAGCTTAGTAGCGGGAGTTAATGAGCAGTTCTTC
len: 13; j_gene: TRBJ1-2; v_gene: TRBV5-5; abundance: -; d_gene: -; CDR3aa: CASSAAGNYGYTF; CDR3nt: TGTGCCAGCAGCGCTGCGGGTAACTATGGCTACACCTTC
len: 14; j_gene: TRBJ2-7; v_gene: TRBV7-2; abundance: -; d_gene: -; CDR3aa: CASSLEVASYEQYF; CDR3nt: TGTGCCAGCAGCTTAGAGGTAGCGAGCTACGAGCAGTACTTC
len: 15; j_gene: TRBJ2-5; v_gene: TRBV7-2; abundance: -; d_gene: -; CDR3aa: CASSLESGPQETQYF; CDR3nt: TGTGCCAGCAGCTTAGAAAGCGGGCCCCAAGAGACCCAGTACTTC
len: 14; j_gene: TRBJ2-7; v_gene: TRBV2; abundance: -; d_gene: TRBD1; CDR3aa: CASSEFLAGGEQYF; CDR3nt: TGTGCCAGCAGTGAATTTCTGGCAGGGGGCGAGCAGTACTTC
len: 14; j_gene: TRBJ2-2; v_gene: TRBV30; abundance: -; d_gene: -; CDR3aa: CAWSEKRNTGELFF; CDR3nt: TGTGCCTGGAGTGAAAAGAGGAACACCGGGGAGCTGTTTTTT
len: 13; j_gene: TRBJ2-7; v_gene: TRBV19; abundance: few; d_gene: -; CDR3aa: CASSSQQGYEQYF; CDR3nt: TGTGCCAGTAGTAGTCAACAGGGCTACGAGCAGTACTTC
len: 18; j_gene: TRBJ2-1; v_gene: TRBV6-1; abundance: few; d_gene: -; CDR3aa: CASSEEVTPAEFTNEQFF; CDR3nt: TGTGCCAGCAGTGAAGAGGTCACCCCTGCGGAGTTTACAAATGAGCAGTTCTTC
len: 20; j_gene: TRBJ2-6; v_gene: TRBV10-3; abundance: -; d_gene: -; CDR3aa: CAISPSAGQQTNSGANVLTF; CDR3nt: TGTGCCATCAGCCCCAGCGCCGGACAGCAAACGAACTCTGGGGCCAACGTCCTGACTTTC
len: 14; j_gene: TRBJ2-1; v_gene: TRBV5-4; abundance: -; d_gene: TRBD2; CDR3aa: CASSFERETNEQFF; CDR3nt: TGTGCCAGCAGCTTCGAGCGGGAGACCAATGAGCAGTTCTTC
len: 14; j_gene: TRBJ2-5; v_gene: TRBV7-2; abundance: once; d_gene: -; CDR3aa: CASSLYQGPETQYF; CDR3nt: TGTGCCAGCAGCTTATATCAGGGTCCCGAGACCCAGTACTTC
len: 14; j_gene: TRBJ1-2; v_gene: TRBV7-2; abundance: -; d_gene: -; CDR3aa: CASSDSGGGSGYTF; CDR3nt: TGTGCCAGCAGCGACAGCGGGGGGGGGTCCGGCTACACCTTC
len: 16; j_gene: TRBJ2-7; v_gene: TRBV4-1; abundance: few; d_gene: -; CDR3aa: CASSQHRDTSIYEQYF; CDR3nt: TGCGCCAGCAGCCAACATCGGGACACCTCTATTTACGAGCAGTACTTC
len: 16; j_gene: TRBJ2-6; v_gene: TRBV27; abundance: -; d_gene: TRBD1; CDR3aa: CASSLKTGTGANVLTF; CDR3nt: TGTGCCAGCAGTTTGAAGACAGGGACTGGGGCCAACGTCCTGACTTTC
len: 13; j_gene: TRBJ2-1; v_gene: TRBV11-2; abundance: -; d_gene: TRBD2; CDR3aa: CASGPPGGDEQFF; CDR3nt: TGTGCCAGCGGGCCCCCGGGGGGGGATGAGCAGTTCTTC
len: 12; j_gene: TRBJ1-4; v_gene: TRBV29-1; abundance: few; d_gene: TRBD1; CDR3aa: CSVDTETGGLFF; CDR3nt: TGCAGCGTTGATACCGAAACAGGGGGGCTGTTTTTT
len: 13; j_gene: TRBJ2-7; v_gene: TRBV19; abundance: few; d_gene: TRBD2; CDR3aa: CASKAGEWNEQYF; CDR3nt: TGTGCCAGTAAAGCGGGAGAATGGAACGAGCAGTACTTC
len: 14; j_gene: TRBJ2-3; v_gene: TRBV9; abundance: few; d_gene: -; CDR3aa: CASRRDWITDTQYF; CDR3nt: TGTGCCAGCAGGAGGGACTGGATTACAGATACGCAGTATTTT